The clone carrying this T cell receptor (beta chain) was seen ten or more times. Antigen unknown. V lost 1 base, J lost 2 bases, and 12 bases lay in between. CDR1 is SQVTM, CDR2 ANQGSEA, per germline. This CDR3 has 15 amino acids. These data originate in a study of response to subunit inactivated influenza vaccine. Study findings and constraints: After each seasonal influenza vaccination, few new T cells are recruited, the authors suggested.

TCRdb independently ran MiXCR on the RT-PCR reads; one entry per CDR3 protein. The sample lists approximately 730,000 distinct CDR3 sequences, about 14% occurring once. The sequenced sample was PBMCs from blood, obtained 14 days before vaccination. The receptor was isolated from a man aged 50 or older who received an inactivated influenza vaccine. This rearrangement joins TRBV29-1 to TRBJ2-1; a possible D gene is TRBD1 (5 bases). CDR3 bases: TGCAGCGTTGAAGCCGCAGGGAATCCCTACAATGAGCAGTTCTTC. Its translation is CSVEAAGNPYNEQFF.